Below, one T cell receptor (beta chain) is given with its context. What it binds is not known. A single record per CDR3 protein comes from TCRdb applying MiXCR to the reads. This sample has 200,000 to 250,000 distinct CDR3 sequences; approximately 40% occur once, and the top ten carry 59%. This sample was taken from a study of T cell repertoires in cytomegalovirus infection. Study context: Indications of both CMV infection and matching HLA type were provided by public TCR beta signatures.

The CDR3 extends over 15 amino acids. Trimming shortened V by 5 bases and J by 4 bases, and 14 bases separated the two germline ends. Germline CDR1 and CDR2: SEHNR and FQNEAQ (reference sequence). Study results and caveats: Dominating the ex vivo response were HLA-C-restricted CMV-specific TCR beta clonotypes.

The sample here was CD8+ T cells from cultured PBMCs, taken from culture after CMV antigen stimulation. The genes are TRBV7-9 and TRBJ2-2; D gene ambiguous. This TCR derives from a human donor in good health (CMV status not recorded). Some clones in this sample may be carry-over from other donors' samples. CDR3 residues: CASSPKWEGTGELFF. The DNA for the CDR3 is TGTGCCAGCAGCCCGAAGTGGGAAGGCACCGGGGAGCTGTTTTTT.